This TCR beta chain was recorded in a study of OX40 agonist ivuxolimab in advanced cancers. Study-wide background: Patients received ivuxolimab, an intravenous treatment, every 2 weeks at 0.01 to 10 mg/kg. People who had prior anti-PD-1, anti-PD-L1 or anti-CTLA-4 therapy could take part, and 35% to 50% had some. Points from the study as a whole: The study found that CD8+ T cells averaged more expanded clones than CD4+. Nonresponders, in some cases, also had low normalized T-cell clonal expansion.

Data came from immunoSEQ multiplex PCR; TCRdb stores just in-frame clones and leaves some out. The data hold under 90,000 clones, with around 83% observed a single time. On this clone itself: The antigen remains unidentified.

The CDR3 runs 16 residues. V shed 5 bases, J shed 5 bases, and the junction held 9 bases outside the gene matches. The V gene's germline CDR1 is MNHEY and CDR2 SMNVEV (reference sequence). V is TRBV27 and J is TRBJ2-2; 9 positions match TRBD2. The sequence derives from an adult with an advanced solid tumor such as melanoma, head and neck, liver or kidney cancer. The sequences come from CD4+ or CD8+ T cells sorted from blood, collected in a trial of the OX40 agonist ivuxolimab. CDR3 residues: CASSRGSGSGTGELFF. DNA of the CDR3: TGTGCCAGCAGTCGCGGTAGCGGGAGTGGTACCGGGGAGCTGTTTTTT.